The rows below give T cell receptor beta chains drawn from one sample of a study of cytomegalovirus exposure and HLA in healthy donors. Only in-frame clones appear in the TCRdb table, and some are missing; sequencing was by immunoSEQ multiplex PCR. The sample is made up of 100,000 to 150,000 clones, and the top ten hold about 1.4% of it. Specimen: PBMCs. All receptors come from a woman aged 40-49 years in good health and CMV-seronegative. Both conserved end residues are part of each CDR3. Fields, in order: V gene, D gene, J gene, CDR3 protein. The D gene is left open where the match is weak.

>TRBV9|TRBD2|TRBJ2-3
CASSPRVGGATDTQYF
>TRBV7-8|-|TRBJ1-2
CASSSKRTAYGYTF
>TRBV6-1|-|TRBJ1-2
CASIRKHSGEGYTF
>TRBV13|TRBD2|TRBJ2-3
CASSLRFGGASTDTQYF
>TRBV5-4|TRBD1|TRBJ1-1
CASSQTGGDTEAFF
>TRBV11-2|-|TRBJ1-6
CASSRDTLRPLHF
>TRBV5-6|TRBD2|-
CASSSQRGDYEQYF
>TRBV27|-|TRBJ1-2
CASSLGGVYGYTF
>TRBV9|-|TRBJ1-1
CASSVVGGMGTEAFF
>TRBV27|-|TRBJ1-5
CASSPRGSNQPQHF
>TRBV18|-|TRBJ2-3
CASSPVTDTQYF
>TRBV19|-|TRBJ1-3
CASSSGGSGNTIYF
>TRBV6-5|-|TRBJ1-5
CASPSGLREPQHF
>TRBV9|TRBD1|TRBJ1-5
CASSVAGGLFDQPQHF
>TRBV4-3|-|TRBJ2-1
CASSQGTVAPYNEQFF
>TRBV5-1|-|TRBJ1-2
CASSFNPTRANYGYTF
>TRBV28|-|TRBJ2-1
CASITGSSYNEQFF
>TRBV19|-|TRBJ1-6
CASSPGQSSYNSPLHF